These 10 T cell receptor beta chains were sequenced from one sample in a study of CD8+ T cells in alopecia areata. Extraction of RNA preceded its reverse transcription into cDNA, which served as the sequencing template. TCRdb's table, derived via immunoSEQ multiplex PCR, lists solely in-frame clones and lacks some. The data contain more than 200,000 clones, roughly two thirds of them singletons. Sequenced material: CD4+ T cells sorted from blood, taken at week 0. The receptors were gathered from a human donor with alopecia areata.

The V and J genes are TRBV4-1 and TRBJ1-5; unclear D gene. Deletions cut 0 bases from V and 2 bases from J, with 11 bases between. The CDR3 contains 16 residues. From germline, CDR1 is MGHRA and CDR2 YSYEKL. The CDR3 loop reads CASSQDGGLGNQPQHF. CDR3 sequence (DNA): TGCGCCAGCAGCCAAGATGGCGGGTTGGGCAATCAGCCCCAGCATTTT.

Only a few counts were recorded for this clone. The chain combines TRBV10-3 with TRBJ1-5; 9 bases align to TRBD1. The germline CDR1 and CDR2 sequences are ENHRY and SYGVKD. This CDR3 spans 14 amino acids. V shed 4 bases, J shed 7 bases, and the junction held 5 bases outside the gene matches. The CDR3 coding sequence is TGTGCCATCAGTGGGACAGGGGAGGAACAGCCCCAGCATTTT. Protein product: CAISGTGEEQPQHF.

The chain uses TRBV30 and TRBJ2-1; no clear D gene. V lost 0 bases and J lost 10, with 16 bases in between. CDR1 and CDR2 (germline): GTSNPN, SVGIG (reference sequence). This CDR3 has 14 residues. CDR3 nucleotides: TGTGCCTGGAGTGTACACGGCATCTTAGGGGAGCAGTTCTTC. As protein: CAWSVHGILGEQFF.

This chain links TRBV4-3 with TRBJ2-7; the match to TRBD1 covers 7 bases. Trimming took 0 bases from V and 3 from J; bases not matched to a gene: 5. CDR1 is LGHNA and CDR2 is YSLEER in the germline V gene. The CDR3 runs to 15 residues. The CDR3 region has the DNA TGCGCCAGCAGCCAAGAAGGAACAGGGGACTACGAGCAGTACTTC. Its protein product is CASSQEGTGDYEQYF.

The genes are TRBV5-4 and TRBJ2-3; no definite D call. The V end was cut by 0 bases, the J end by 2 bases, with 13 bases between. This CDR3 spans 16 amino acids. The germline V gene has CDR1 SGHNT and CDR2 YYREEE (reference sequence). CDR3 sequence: CASSLGRKGSTDTQYF. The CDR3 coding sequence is TGTGCCAGCAGCTTGGGAAGGAAAGGGTCCACAGATACGCAGTATTTT.

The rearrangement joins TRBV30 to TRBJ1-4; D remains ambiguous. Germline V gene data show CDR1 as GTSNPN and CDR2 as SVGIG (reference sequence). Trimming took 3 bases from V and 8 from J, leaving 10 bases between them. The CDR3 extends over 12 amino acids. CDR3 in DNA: TGTGCCTGGAGGACGAGGGAAGAAAAACTGTTTTTT. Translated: CAWRTREEKLFF.

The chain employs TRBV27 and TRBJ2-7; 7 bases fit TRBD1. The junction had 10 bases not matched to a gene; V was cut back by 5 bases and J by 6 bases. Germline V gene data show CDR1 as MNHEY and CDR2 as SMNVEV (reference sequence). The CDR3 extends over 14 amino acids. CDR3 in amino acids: CASSHTTGYIEQYF. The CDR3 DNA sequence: TGTGCCAGCAGTCACACGACAGGGTATATCGAGCAGTACTTC.

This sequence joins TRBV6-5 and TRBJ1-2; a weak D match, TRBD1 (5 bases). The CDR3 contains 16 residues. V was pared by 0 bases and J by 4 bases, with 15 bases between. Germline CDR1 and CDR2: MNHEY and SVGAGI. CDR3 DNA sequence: TGTGCCAGCAGTTACTCGGGGACCGGCCTTTTCTATGGCTACACCTTC. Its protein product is CASSYSGTGLFYGYTF.

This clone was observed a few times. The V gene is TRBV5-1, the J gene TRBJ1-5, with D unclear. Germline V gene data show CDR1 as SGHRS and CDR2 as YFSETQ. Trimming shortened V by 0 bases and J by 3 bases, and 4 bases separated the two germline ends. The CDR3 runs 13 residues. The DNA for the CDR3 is TGCGCCAGCAGCTTGGATATCAATCAGCCCCAGCATTTT. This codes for CASSLDINQPQHF. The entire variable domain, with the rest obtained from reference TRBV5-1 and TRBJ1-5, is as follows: KAGVTQTPRYLIKTRGQQVTLSCSPISGHRSVSWYQQTPGQGLQFLFEYFSETQRNKGNFPGRFSGRQFSNSRSEMNVSTLELGDSALYLCASSLDINQPQHFGDGTRLSIL.

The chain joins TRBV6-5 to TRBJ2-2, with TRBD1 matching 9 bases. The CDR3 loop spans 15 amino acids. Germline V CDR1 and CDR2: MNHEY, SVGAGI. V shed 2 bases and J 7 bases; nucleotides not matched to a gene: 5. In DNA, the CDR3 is TGTGCCAGCAGTTACGTACAGGGGGCTGGCGGGGAGCTGTTTTTT. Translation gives CASSYVQGAGGELFF.